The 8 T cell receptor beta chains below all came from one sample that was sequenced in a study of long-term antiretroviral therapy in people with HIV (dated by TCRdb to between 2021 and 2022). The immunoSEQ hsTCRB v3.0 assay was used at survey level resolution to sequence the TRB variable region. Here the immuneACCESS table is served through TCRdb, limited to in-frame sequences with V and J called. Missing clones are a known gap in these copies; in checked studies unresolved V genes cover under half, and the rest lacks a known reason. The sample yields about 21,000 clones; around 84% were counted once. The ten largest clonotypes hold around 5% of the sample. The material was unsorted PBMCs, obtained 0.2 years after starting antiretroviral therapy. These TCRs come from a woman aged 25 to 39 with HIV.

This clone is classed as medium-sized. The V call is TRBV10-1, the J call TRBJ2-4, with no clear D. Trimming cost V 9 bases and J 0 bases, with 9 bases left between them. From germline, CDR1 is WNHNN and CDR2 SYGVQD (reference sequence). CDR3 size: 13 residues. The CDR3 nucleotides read TGCGCCAGTTATGTCCTAGCCAAAAACATTCAGTACTTC. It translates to CASYVLAKNIQYF.

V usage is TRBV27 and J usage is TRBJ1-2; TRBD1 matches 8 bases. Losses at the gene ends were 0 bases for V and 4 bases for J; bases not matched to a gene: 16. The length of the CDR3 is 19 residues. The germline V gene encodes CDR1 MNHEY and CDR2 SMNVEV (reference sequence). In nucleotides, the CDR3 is TGTGCCAGCAGTTTATCGATAAATCGACGAGACAGGGGCTCCTATGGCTACACCTTC. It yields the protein CASSLSINRRDRGSYGYTF.

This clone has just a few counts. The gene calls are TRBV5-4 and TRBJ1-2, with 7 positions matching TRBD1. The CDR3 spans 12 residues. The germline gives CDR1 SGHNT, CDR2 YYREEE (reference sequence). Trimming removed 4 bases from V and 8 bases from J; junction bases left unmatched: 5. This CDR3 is CASSLGTAGYTF. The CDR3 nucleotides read TGTGCCAGCAGCCTCGGGACAGCCGGCTACACCTTC. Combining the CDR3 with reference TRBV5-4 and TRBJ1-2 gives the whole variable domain ETGVTQSPTHLIKTRGQQVTLRCSSQSGHNTVSWYQQALGQGPQFIFQYYREEENGRGNFPPRFSGLQFPNYSSELNVNALELDDSALYLCASSLGTAGYTFGSGTRLTVV.

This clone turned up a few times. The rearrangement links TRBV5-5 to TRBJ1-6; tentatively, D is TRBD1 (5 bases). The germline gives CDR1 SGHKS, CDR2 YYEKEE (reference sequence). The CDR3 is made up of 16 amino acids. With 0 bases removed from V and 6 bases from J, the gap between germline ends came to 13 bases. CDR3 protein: CASSLAPGQGNSPLHF. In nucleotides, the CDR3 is TGTGCCAGCAGCTTGGCTCCGGGTCAGGGTAATTCACCCCTCCACTTT.

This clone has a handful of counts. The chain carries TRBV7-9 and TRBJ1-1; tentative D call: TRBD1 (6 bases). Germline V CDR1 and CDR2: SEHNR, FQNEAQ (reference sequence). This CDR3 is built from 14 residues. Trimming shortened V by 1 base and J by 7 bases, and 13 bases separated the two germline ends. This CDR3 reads CASSLEGSGDEAFF. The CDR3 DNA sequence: TGTGCCAGCAGCTTAGAGGGGTCAGGGGATGAAGCTTTCTTT.

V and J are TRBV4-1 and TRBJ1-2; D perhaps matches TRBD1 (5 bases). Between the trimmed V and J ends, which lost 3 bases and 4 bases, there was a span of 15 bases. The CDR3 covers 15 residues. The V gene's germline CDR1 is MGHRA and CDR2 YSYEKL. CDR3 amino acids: CASSHEQGSGYGYTF. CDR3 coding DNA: TGCGCCAGCAGCCACGAGCAGGGATCTGGCTATGGCTACACCTTC.

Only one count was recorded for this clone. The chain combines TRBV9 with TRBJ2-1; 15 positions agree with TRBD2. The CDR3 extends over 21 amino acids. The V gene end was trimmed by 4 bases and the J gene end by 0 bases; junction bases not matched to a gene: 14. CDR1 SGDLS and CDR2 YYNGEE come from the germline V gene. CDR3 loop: CASSSLQQGLAGGTSYNEQFF. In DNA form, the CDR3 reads TGTGCCAGCAGCTCCCTCCAACAGGGACTAGCGGGGGGAACCTCCTACAATGAGCAGTTCTTC.

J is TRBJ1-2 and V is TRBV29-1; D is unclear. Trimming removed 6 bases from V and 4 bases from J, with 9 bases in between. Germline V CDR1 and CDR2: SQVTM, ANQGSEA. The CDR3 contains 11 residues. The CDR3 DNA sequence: TGCAGCGTCGGCGAGAGCTATGGCTACACCTTC. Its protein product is CSVGESYGYTF.